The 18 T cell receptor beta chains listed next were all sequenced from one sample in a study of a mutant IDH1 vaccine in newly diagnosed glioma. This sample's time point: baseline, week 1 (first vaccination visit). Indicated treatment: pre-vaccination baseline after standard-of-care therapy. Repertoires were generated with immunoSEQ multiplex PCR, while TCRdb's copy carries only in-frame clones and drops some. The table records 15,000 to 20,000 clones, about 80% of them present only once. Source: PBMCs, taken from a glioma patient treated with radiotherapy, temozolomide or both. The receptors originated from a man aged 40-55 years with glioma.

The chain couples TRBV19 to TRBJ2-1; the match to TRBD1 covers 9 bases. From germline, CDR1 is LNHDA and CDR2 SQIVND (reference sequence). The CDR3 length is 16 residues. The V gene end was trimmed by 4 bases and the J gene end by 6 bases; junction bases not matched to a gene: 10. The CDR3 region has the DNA TGTGCCAGTAGTAAGGGACAGGGTGATGCAGGCAATGAGCAGTTCTTC. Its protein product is CASSKGQGDAGNEQFF.

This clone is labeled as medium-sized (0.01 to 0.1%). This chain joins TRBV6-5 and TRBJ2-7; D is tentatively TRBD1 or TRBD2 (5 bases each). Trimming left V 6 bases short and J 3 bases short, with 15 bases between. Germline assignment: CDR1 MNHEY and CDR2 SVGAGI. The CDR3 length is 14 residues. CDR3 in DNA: TGTGCCAGCAGCACGGGACCTCAACACTACGAGCAGTACTTC. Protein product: CASSTGPQHYEQYF.

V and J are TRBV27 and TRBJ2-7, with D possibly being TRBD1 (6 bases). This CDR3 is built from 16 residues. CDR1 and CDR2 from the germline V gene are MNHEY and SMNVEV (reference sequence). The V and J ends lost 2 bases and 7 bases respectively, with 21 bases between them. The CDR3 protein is CASSLLGQGSRGEQYF. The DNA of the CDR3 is TGTGCCAGCAGTTTACTGGGACAAGGGTCTCGCGGGGAGCAGTACTTC.

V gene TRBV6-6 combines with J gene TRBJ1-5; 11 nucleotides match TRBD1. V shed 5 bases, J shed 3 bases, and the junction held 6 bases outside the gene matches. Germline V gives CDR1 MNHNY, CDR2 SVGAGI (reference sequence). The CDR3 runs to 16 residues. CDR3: CASSKGQGANNQPQHF. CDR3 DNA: TGTGCCAGCAGTAAAGGACAGGGGGCCAACAATCAGCCCCAGCATTTT.

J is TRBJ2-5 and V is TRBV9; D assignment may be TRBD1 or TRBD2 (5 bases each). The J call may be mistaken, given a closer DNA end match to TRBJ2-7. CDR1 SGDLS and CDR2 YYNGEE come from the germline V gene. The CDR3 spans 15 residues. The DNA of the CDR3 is TGTGCCAGCACCCCTACCGCCGGGGCCAGCTACGAGCAGTACTTC. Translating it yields CASTPTAGASYEQYF.

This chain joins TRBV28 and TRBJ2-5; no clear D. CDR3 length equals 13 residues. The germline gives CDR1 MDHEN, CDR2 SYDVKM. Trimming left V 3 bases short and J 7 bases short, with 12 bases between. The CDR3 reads CASSFWGIVTQYF. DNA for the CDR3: TGTGCCAGCAGTTTCTGGGGTATTGTGACCCAGTACTTC.

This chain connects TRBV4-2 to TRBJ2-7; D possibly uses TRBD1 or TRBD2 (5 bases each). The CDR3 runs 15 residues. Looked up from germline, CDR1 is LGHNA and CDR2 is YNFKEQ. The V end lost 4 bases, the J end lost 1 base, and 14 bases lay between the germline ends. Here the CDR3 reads CASSRPGTSSYEQYF. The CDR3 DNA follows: TGTGCCAGCAGCCGCCCCGGGACGTCTTCCTACGAGCAGTACTTC.

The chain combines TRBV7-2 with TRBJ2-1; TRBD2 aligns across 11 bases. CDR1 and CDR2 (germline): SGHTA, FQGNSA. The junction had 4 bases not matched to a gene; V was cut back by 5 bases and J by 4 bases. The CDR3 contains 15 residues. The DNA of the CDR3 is TGTGCCAGCAGCCCAACTAGCGGGGGTTACAATGAGCAGTTCTTC. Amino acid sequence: CASSPTSGGYNEQFF.

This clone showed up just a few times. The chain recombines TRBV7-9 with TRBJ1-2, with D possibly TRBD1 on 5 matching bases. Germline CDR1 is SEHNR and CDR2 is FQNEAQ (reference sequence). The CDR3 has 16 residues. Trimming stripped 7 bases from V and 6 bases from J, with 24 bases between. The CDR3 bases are TGTGCCAGCAACGTGGGGACCGACGAGCGCTTTCATGGCTACACCTTC. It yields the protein CASNVGTDERFHGYTF.

The chain's CDR3 is CASRGGRGTIYF. As DNA, the CDR3 is TGTGCCAGCCGGGGTGGACGAGGCACCATATATTTT. This chain connects TRBV19 to TRBJ1-3, with D uncertain. Germline V gene lookup returns CDR1 LNHDA and CDR2 SQIVND (reference sequence). This CDR3 is built from 12 residues. V gave up 9 bases and J gave up 9 bases, with 15 bases separating them.

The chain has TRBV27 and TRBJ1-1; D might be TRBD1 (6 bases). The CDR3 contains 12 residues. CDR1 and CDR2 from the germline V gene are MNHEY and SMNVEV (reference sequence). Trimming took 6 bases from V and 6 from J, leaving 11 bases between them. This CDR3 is CASRAGGAEAFF. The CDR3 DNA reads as TGTGCCAGCAGGGCCGGGGGCGCTGAAGCTTTCTTT.

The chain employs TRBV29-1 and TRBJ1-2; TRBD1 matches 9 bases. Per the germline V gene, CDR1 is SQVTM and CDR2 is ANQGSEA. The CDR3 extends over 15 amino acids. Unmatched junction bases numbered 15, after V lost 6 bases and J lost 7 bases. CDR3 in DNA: TGCAGCGTCGTTGACCCCTTAACAGGGGGCGTTGGCTACACCTTC. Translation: CSVVDPLTGGVGYTF.

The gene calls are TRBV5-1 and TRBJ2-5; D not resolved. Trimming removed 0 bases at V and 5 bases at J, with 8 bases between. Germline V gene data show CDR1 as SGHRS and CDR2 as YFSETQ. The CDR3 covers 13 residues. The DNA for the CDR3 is TGCGCCAGCAGCTTGGGGAGACTGGAGACCCAGTACTTC. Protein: CASSLGRLETQYF.

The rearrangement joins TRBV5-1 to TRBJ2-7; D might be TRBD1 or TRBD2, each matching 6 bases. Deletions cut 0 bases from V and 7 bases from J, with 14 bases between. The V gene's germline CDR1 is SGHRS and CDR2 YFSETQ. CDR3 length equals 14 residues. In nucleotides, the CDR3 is TGCGCCAGCAGCTTGGTGGACGGGGGCTTTGAGCAGTACTTC. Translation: CASSLVDGGFEQYF.

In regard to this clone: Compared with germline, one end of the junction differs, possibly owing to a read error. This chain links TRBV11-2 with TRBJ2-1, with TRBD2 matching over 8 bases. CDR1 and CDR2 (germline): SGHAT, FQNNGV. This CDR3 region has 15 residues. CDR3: CASRLAGSENNEQFF. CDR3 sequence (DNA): TGTGCCAGCAGGTTAGCGGGATCGGAGAACAATGAGCAGTTCTTC.

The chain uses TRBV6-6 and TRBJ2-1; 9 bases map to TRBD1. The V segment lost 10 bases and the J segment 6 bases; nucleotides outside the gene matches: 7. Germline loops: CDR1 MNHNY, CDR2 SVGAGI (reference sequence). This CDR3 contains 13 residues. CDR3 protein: CATRGQGANEQFF. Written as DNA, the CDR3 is TGTGCCACCCGGGGACAGGGAGCCAATGAGCAGTTCTTC.

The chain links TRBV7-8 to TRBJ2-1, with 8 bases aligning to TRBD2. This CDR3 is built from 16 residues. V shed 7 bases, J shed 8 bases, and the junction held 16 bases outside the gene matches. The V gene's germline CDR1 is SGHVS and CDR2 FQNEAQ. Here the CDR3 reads CASIESGSFVRHEQFF. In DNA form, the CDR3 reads TGTGCCAGCATCGAAAGCGGGAGCTTCGTTCGTCATGAGCAGTTCTTC.

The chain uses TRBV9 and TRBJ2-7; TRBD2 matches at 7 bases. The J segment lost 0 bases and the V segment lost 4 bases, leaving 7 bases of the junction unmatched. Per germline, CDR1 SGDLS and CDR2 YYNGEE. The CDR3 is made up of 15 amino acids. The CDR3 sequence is CASSLGGEGSYEQYV. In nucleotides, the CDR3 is TGTGCCAGCAGCTTAGGCGGGGAGGGCTCCTACGAGCAGTACGTC.